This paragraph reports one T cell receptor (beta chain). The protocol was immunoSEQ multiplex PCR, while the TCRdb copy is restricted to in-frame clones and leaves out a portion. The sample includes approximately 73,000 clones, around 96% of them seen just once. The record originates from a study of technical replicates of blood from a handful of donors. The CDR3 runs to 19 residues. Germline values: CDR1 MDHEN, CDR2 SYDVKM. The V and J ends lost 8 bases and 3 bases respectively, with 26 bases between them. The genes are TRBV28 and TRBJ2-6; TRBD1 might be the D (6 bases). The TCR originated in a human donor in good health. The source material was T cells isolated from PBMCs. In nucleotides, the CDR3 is TGTGCCAGCCTGAAGACTTCGACAGGCCCGTTAGGTGGGGCCAACGTCCTGACTTTC. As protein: CASLKTSTGPLGGANVLTF.